Following are 15 T cell receptor beta chains from one sample sequenced in a study of blood T cell repertoires in COVID-19. Generated by immunoSEQ multiplex PCR, the TCRdb table keeps only in-frame clones and is missing some. The repertoire holds about 200,000 clones, with about 80% as singletons. Sequenced sample: peripheral blood. The receptor set was obtained from a human donor with acute or convalescent COVID-19. The donor label of this sample is uncertain.

This chain uses TRBV6-2 or TRBV6-3 with TRBJ2-7; 9 positions agree with TRBD1. This CDR3 region has 14 residues. V was pared by 4 bases and J by 5 bases, with 6 bases of the junction left unmatched. The germline gives CDR1 MNHEY, CDR2 SVGEGT. CDR3 DNA sequence: TGTGCCAGCAGTTCGGGGACAGGGTTGGACGAGCAGTACTTC. The encoded protein is CASSSGTGLDEQYF.

This clone was observed a few times. The chain recombines TRBV4-3 with TRBJ2-5, with 10 bases identical to TRBD2. V trimming: 0 bases; J trimming: 5 bases; junction bases outside the gene matches: 6. The length of the CDR3 is 16 residues. Germline V gives CDR1 LGHNA, CDR2 YSLEER. CDR3 in DNA: TGCGCCAGCAGCCAAGACCTAGGGACTAGCGCCGAGACCCAGTACTTC. This sequence encodes CASSQDLGTSAETQYF.

The rearrangement uses TRBV27 and TRBJ2-7, with TRBD2 identical over 7 bases. The ends lost 5 bases at V and 0 bases at J; junction bases unmatched: 13. The CDR3 spans 17 residues. CDR1 and CDR2 (germline): MNHEY, SMNVEV (reference sequence). CDR3 nucleotides: TGTGCCAGCAGTCCTATAGCCCTAGCGGCACCCTCCTACGAGCAGTACTTC. This codes for CASSPIALAAPSYEQYF.

This chain links TRBV19 with TRBJ2-3, with D possibly being TRBD1 (6 bases). This CDR3 contains 13 residues. The V and J ends lost 9 bases and 1 base respectively, with 11 bases between them. From germline, CDR1 is LNHDA and CDR2 SQIVND (reference sequence). CDR3 region: CASADSGTDTQYF. The CDR3, as DNA: TGTGCCAGCGCGGACAGTGGCACAGATACGCAGTATTTT.

This clone occurred once. V usage is TRBV7-3 and J usage is TRBJ2-7, with TRBD2 matching 9 bases. There are 14 residues in the CDR3. J gave up 3 bases and V 3 bases, and 3 bases lay outside the gene matches. The V gene's germline CDR1 is SGHTA and CDR2 FQGTGA. The CDR3 sequence: CASSLASGNYEQYF. The CDR3 region has the DNA TGTGCCAGCAGCTTGGCTAGCGGGAACTACGAGCAGTACTTC.

DNA for the CDR3: TGTGCCAGTAGTTTCTCCAGCGGGATGGGCACAGATACGCAGTATTTT. As protein: CASSFSSGMGTDTQYF. J is TRBJ2-3 and V is TRBV19, with TRBD2 matching 7 bases. Germline assignment: CDR1 LNHDA and CDR2 SQIVND (reference sequence). After removal of 5 bases from V and 1 base from J, the junction contained 9 bases not matched to a gene. The CDR3 runs to 16 residues.

The gene calls are TRBV14 and TRBJ2-3; the D gene is possibly TRBD2 (5 bases). In germline, CDR1 is SGHDN, CDR2 FVKESK. Trimming left V 0 bases short and J 2 bases short, with 12 bases between. This CDR3 comprises 16 residues. The CDR3 loop reads CASSQEGRLYTDTQYF. In DNA form, the CDR3 reads TGTGCCAGCAGCCAAGAGGGGAGACTCTACACAGATACGCAGTATTTT.

This chain uses TRBV18 with TRBJ2-7; 7 bases line up with TRBD1. With 6 bases clipped from V and 0 bases from J, the junction kept 5 bases outside the gene matches. This CDR3 contains 14 residues. In germline, CDR1 is KGHSH, CDR2 LQKENI. The CDR3 nucleotides are TGTGCCAGCTCCGGGACAGTATCCTCCTACGAGCAGTACTTC. Protein sequence: CASSGTVSSYEQYF.

A few counts support this clone. This chain uses TRBV2 with TRBJ2-6; D remains ambiguous. The CDR3 spans 14 residues. Per the germline V gene, CDR1 is SNHLY and CDR2 is FYNNEI. V was cut by 5 bases and J by 0 bases, with 5 bases left in between. CDR3 DNA: TGTGCCAGCAGTTCTTCCTCTGGGGCCAACGTCCTGACTTTC. It is translated as CASSSSSGANVLTF.

The chain is built from TRBV12-3 or TRBV12-4 and TRBJ1-1, with 7 bases aligning to TRBD1. Germline trimming cut 6 bases from V and 9 bases from J; bases unmatched to any gene: 7. This CDR3 spans 12 amino acids. The CDR3 is CASSQGTAKAFF. The CDR3 nucleotides are TGTGCCAGCAGCCAAGGGACAGCTAAAGCTTTCTTT.

This clone was counted a few times. The rearrangement joins TRBV19 to TRBJ1-3; D is possibly TRBD1 (6 bases). This CDR3 region has 15 residues. V shed 3 bases and J shed 0 bases, with 9 bases lying between them. Germline V gives CDR1 LNHDA, CDR2 SQIVND (reference sequence). In nucleotides, the CDR3 is TGTGCCAGTAGTATTGGACAGACCTCTGGAAACACCATATATTTT. As protein: CASSIGQTSGNTIYF. Based on the CDR3 plus reference TRBV19 and TRBJ1-3, the full variable domain is DGGITQSPKYLFRKEGQNVTLSCEQNLNHDAMYWYRQDPGQGLRLIYYSQIVNDFQKGDIAEGYSVSREKKESFPLTVTSAQKNPTAFYLCASSIGQTSGNTIYFGEGSWLTVV.

The J gene is TRBJ1-1, the V gene TRBV19; 7 bases match TRBD1. The V gene end was trimmed by 4 bases and the J gene end by 7 bases; junction bases not matched to a gene: 9. CDR1 is LNHDA, CDR2 SQIVND, per germline (reference sequence). The CDR3 is 14 residues long. The CDR3 protein is CASSTQNRGGEAFF. The CDR3 coding sequence is TGTGCCAGTAGTACCCAGAACAGGGGAGGTGAAGCTTTCTTT.

The CDR3 sequence: CASSYDTSSYEQYF. The CDR3 DNA is TGTGCCAGCAGTTACGACACTAGCAGCTACGAGCAGTACTTC. This sequence joins TRBV6-5 and TRBJ2-7; D may be TRBD2 (6 bases). CDR3 size: 14 residues. V was clipped by 2 bases and J by 3 bases, with 11 bases between them. Germline V gene sequence: CDR1 MNHEY, CDR2 SVGAGI.

This clone was recorded only once. Sequence at one end of the junction differs from germline and may be a read error. The sample holds other DNA sequences that translate to the same CDR3. The V and J genes are TRBV7-2 and TRBJ2-7; a weak D match, TRBD2 (5 bases). Germline V lookup: CDR1 SGHTA, CDR2 FQGNSA. The CDR3 covers 14 residues. CDR3 nucleotides: TGTGCCAGTAGCTTAGCGATCGGTTCCTACGAGCAGTACTTC. It translates to CASSLAIGSYEQYF. Complete variable domain (other parts from reference TRBV7-2 and TRBJ2-7): GAGVSQSPSNKVTEKGKDVELRCDPISGHTALYWYRQSLGQGLEFLIYFQGNSAPDKSGLPSDRFSAERTGGSVSTLTIQRTQQEDSAVYLCASSLAIGSYEQYFGPGTRLTVT.

This clone came up many times. The identical CDR3 is also encoded by other nucleotide sequences in the sample. V is TRBV6-5 and J is TRBJ1-4, with TRBD1 matching over 7 bases. CDR3 size: 15 residues. Looked up from germline, CDR1 is MNHEY and CDR2 is SVGAGI. Losses at the gene ends were 0 bases for V and 8 bases for J; bases not matched to a gene: 6. The CDR3 DNA reads TGTGCCAGCAGTTACTCGAGGCAGGGACAGGAAAAACTGTTTTTT. Translating gives CASSYSRQGQEKLFF.